This TCR beta chain was recovered during a study of T cell responses to AZD1222 COVID-19 vaccine. This CDR3 has 14 amino acids. The germline V and J ends were trimmed by 3 bases and 3 bases, with 12 bases remaining between them. Germline V CDR1 and CDR2: SGDLS, YYNGEE. The data were produced by immunoSEQ multiplex PCR, yet TCRdb's version contains in-frame clones alone and is incomplete. This sample yields around 67,000 clones, of which 83% are seen a single time; about 6.5% belongs to the top ten. The rearrangement links TRBV9 to TRBJ1-1; possible D gene TRBD1, 6 bases. This TCR was sampled from an adult who received the AZD1222 COVID-19 vaccine. Material: peripheral blood, obtained 28 days after the second AZD1222 dose. CDR3 sequence reads: CASSATDRYTEAFF. As DNA, the CDR3 is TGTGCCAGCAGCGCCACAGACAGGTACACTGAAGCTTTCTTT.